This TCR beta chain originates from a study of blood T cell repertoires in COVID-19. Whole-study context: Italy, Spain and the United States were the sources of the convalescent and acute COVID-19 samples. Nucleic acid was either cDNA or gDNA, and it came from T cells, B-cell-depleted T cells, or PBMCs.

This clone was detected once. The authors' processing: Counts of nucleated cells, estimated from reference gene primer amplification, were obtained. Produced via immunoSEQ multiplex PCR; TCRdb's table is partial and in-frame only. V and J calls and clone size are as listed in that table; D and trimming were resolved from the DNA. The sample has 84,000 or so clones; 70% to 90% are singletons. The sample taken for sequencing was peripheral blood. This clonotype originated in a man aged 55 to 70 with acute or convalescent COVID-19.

The CDR3 loop is CATSRYIAGTQETQYF. CDR3 nucleotides: TGTGCCACCAGCAGATATATAGCGGGGACACAAGAGACCCAGTACTTC. V and J are TRBV15 and TRBJ2-5; 8 bases line up with TRBD2. The CDR3 consists of 16 residues. V trimming: 2 bases; J trimming: 2 bases; junction bases outside the gene matches: 7. The germline V gene has CDR1 LNHNV and CDR2 YYDKDF (reference sequence).